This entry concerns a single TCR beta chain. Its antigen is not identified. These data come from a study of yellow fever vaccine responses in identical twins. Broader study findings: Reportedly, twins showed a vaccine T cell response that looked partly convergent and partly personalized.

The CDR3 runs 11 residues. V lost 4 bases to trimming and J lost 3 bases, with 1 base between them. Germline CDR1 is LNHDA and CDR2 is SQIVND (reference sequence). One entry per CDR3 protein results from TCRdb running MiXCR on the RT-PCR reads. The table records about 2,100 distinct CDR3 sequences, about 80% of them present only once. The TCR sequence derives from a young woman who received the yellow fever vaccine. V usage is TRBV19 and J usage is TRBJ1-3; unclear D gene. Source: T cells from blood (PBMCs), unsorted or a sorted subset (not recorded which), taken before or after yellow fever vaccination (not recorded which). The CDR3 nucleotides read TGTGCCAGTAGTAATGGAAACACCATATATTTT. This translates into CASSNGNTIYF.